This T cell receptor (beta chain) was recorded in a study of type 1 and type 2 diabetes patients. Study context: CD4+ or CD8+ T cells were positively selected from PBMCs with microbeads.

PCR was run on genomic DNA. Amplification of the beta chain CDR3 used 30 forward and 13 reverse multiplex primers. TCRdb recomputed calls from the multiplex PCR reads with MiXCR, one row per CDR3 protein. The table records about 290,000 distinct CDR3 sequences, around 47% of them present only once. Roughly 10 milliliters of peripheral blood were collected from each participant. General study findings and limits: Some HECs seen only in T1D might also appear in more T2D or control samples. Both CD4+ and CD8+ type 2 diabetes repertoires showed significantly higher diversity than type 1.

The CDR3 contains 13 residues. Germline-derived CDR1 and CDR2 are LNHDA and SQIVND (reference sequence). V lost 4 bases to trimming and J lost 6 bases, with 12 bases between them. This clonotype was counted between two and nine times. What it binds is unknown. The sample was peripheral blood mononuclear cells (PBMCs). V and J are TRBV19 and TRBJ1-2; D not certain. The receptor was derived from a young man with type 2 diabetes. The DNA for the CDR3 is TGTGCCAGTAGTACCTTGGCGCGGAATGGCTACACCTTC. Encoded protein: CASSTLARNGYTF.